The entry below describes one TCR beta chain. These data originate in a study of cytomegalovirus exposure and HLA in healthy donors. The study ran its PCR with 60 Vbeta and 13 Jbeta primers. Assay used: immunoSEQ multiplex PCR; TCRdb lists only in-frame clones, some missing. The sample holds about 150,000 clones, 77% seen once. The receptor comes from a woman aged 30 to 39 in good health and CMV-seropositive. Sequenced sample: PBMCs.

This CDR3 reads CASSRTADPSNTGELFF. DNA of the CDR3: TGTGCCAGCAGCCGGACAGCCGACCCTTCGAACACCGGGGAGCTGTTTTTT. V and J are TRBV2 and TRBJ2-2; weak D call: TRBD1 (6 bases). Trimming shortened V by 6 bases and J by 0 bases, and 17 bases separated the two germline ends. Germline CDR1 is SNHLY and CDR2 is FYNNEI. CDR3 length: 17 amino acids.